The source of this T cell receptor (beta chain) is a study of cytomegalovirus exposure and HLA in healthy donors. Across the study: Unique TCRs from HLA-typed donors, roughly 89 million of them, were held in an early data release.

Comments on this clone: The antigen remains undetermined.

Germline CDR1 and CDR2: MNHNY and SVGAGI (reference sequence). V lost 2 bases and J lost 2; bases outside the gene matches: 5. This CDR3 comprises 15 residues. Study-wide results and caveats: Association with HLA alleles at 0.05 false discovery rate was found for roughly 17,000 TCR beta sequences in a later analysis. Analyses of presence and absence presupposed an approximately uniform sequencing depth across donors. Apparent HLA restriction characterized most CMV-associated TCR beta chains in a later analysis.

Amplification used 60 Vbeta primers and 13 Jbeta primers. The method was immunoSEQ multiplex PCR; TCRdb's version includes in-frame clones alone and lacks a portion of them. This table holds more than 150,000 clones, around 80% found once. This TCR came from a woman in her twenties or thirties in good health and CMV-seronegative. The chain couples TRBV6-6 to TRBJ2-7, with 8 bases that match TRBD2. The specimen was PBMCs. For the CDR3, the DNA is TGTGCCAGCAGTTACACCCCCGGGGGGGCCTACGAGCAGTACTTC. Translated: CASSYTPGGAYEQYF.